The 30 T cell receptor beta chains in this list originate from one sample, sequenced in a study of blood T cells in healthy people across ages. A second PCR, run for roughly 7 to 12 cycles, used a sample-barcoded 5' primer plus a J-beta primer mix. TCRdb analysed the 5' RACE reads with MiXCR anew, one entry per CDR3 protein. The sample contains approximately 670,000 distinct CDR3 sequences, approximately 40% of which appear only once. The sample was blood. These TCRs come from a man older than 75 in good health.

The chain couples TRBV12-3 or TRBV12-4 to TRBJ2-1, with TRBD2 as a possible D gene (5 bases). V was cut by 3 bases and J by 2 bases, with 17 bases left in between. The CDR3 spans 17 residues. The CDR3 here is CASSLRPLSTTYNEQFF. In DNA, the CDR3 is TGTGCCAGCAGTTTGAGGCCCTTATCGACTACCTACAATGAGCAGTTCTTC.

This clonotype was recorded at least ten times. The chain recombines TRBV29-1 with TRBJ1-2; D is ambiguous. V gave up 3 bases and J gave up 11 bases, with 16 bases separating them. CDR3 length: 12 amino acids. Germline lookup yields CDR1 SQVTM and CDR2 ANQGSEA. CDR3 in DNA: TGCAGCGTTGAGAAGGTGAAGAAGGAGTACACCTTC. Its translation: CSVEKVKKEYTF.

The V call is TRBV7-9, the J call TRBJ2-1, with a tentative D call TRBD2 (7 bases). CDR1 is SEHNR, CDR2 FQNEAQ, per germline (reference sequence). Trimming pared 5 bases from V and 8 bases from J, leaving 25 bases between. The CDR3 has 17 residues. The CDR3 nucleotides read TGTGCCAGCAGCCTAAGAGGGGGAGCGGGGATTGGAGATGAGCAGTTCTTC. Its translation: CASSLRGGAGIGDEQFF.

This clonotype was found a few times. The chain has TRBV7-2 and TRBJ2-4; D ambiguous. The DNA matches TRBJ2-7 better at its end, which makes the J call doubtful. CDR1 is SGHTA, CDR2 FQGNSA, per germline. The CDR3 has 14 amino acids. CDR3 DNA: TGTGCCAGCAGCTCCGGAGACACCTTAGGCGAGCAGTACTTC. This encodes CASSSGDTLGEQYF.

V and J are TRBV9 and TRBJ2-5; 9 nucleotides match TRBD2. Trimming at V came to 3 bases and at J to 5 bases, leaving 8 bases not matched to a gene. This CDR3 contains 15 residues. Germline V CDR1 and CDR2: SGDLS, YYNGEE. The DNA for the CDR3 is TGTGCCAGCAGCGCCACAAGCGGGGGGAGGGAGACCCAGTACTTC. Protein: CASSATSGGRETQYF.

This clonotype has only a few counts. This chain uses TRBV20-1 with TRBJ2-1; D is perhaps TRBD2 (5 bases). The germline CDR1 and CDR2 sequences are DFQATT and SNEGSKA (reference sequence). The length of the CDR3 is 11 residues. Deletions cut 3 bases from V and 15 bases from J, with 15 bases between. The CDR3 region is CSASWRGWSFF. As DNA, the CDR3 is TGCAGTGCTAGTTGGCGCGGGTGGTCGTTCTTC.

This clonotype was seen at least ten times. This chain uses TRBV7-2 with TRBJ2-5; 7 positions agree with TRBD2. V lost 4 bases, J lost 4 bases, and 6 bases stayed unmatched. This CDR3 has 14 amino acids. Germline V gene lookup returns CDR1 SGHTA and CDR2 FQGNSA. The CDR3 loop is CASSSYTSAETQYF. DNA for the CDR3: TGTGCCAGCAGCTCGTATACTAGCGCAGAGACCCAGTACTTC.

This clonotype was picked up a small number of times. The chain recombines TRBV7-2 with TRBJ1-2; 7 bases line up with TRBD1. Trimming removed 6 bases from V and 5 bases from J; junction bases left unmatched: 12. The germline CDR1 and CDR2 sequences are SGHTA and FQGNSA. CDR3 length: 15 residues. CDR3 amino acids: CASRGTGTVPYGYTF. The CDR3 region has the DNA TGTGCCAGCAGAGGAACCGGGACAGTCCCTTATGGCTACACCTTC.

Only a few counts were recorded for this clonotype. The rearrangement links TRBV6-5 to TRBJ1-1; D is possibly TRBD1 (5 bases). The CDR3 covers 12 residues. V lost 8 bases and J 6 bases, leaving 13 bases between the germline ends. The V gene's germline CDR1 is MNHEY and CDR2 SVGAGI. Written as DNA, the CDR3 is TGTGCCAGCGGTAATCGGGGCGCTGAAGCTTTCTTT. It yields the protein CASGNRGAEAFF.

Only a few counts were recorded for this clonotype. The chain has TRBV4-1 and TRBJ2-3; D possibly matches TRBD1 or TRBD2 (5 bases each). There are 14 residues in the CDR3. V lost 1 base to trimming and J lost 8 bases, with 13 bases between them. Per germline, CDR1 MGHRA and CDR2 YSYEKL. The CDR3 loop reads CASSQAPGDGTQYF. For the CDR3, the DNA is TGCGCCAGCAGCCAAGCTCCCGGGGACGGTACGCAGTATTTT.

A word on this clonotype: This may be a read error, as it is one base from a much larger clone. This chain joins TRBV15 and TRBJ2-4; D is ambiguous. TRBJ2-7 explains the end of the DNA better; the J call may be wrong. The CDR3 loop spans 13 amino acids. The germline CDR1 and CDR2 sequences are LNHNV and YYDKDF (reference sequence). The CDR3 DNA follows: TGTGCCACCAGCAAAATATCAGGCCACGAGCAGTACTTC. This codes for CATSKISGHEQYF.

The chain uses TRBV2 and TRBJ1-4, with D possibly TRBD1 on 5 matching bases. This CDR3 region has 17 residues. Germline CDR1 and CDR2: SNHLY and FYNNEI. The V end was cut by 4 bases, the J end by 0 bases, with 15 bases between. This CDR3 reads CASSAGLRVATNEKLFF. In DNA, the CDR3 is TGTGCCAGCAGTGCGGGACTGAGAGTTGCAACTAATGAAAAACTGTTTTTT.

This clonotype was seen only once. The J gene is TRBJ2-7, the V gene TRBV7-2, with 7 bases that match TRBD2. This CDR3 comprises 16 residues. Germline lookup yields CDR1 SGHTA and CDR2 FQGNSA. Trimming at V came to 10 bases and at J to 7 bases, leaving 22 bases not matched to a gene. CDR3 residues: CANPSAPGGIYNEQYF. DNA for the CDR3: TGTGCCAACCCTAGCGCACCGGGGGGAATTTACAATGAGCAGTACTTC.

On this clonotype: One end of the junction fails to match germline, which may point to a read error. This chain uses TRBV2 with TRBJ2-2; D is unresolved. The CDR3 is made up of 15 amino acids. Germline V gives CDR1 SNHLY, CDR2 FYNNEI. In DNA form, the CDR3 reads TGTGTCAGCAGTGAATCGTCAGGAGCAACCGGGGAGCTGTTTTTT. Residues: CVSSESSGATGELFF.

The chain carries TRBV25-1 and TRBJ2-7, with D maybe TRBD1 (6 bases). Germline assignment: CDR1 MGHDK and CDR2 SYGVNS. This CDR3 is built from 16 residues. The germline V and J ends were trimmed by 8 bases and 0 bases, with 20 bases remaining between them. CDR3 residues: CASGVTGTSSSYEQYF. In nucleotides, the CDR3 is TGTGCCAGCGGCGTAACCGGGACATCGAGCTCCTACGAGCAGTACTTC.

This chain links TRBV29-1 with TRBJ2-7; possibly TRBD1 or TRBD2 for D (5 bases each). V was trimmed by 6 bases and J by 7 bases, leaving 13 bases between them. The CDR3 extends over 11 amino acids. From germline, CDR1 is SQVTM and CDR2 ANQGSEA. Written as DNA, the CDR3 is TGCAGCGTGGGGGTCACGGGGGAGCAGTACTTC. It translates to CSVGVTGEQYF.

With respect to this clonotype: A much larger clonotype is one base distant, so this may be a read error. The chain links TRBV7-2 to TRBJ2-3; maybe TRBD2 (6 bases). This CDR3 is built from 13 residues. CDR1 is SGHTA and CDR2 is FQGNSA in the germline V gene. Here the CDR3 DNA reads TGTGCCAGCAGCTTAGGGTCGGGAGATACGCAGTTTTTT. Translating it yields CASSLGSGDTQFF.

The chain recombines TRBV28 with TRBJ2-6; D may be TRBD1 or TRBD2 (6 bases each). CDR3 size: 14 residues. V gave up 6 bases and J gave up 3 bases, with 9 bases separating them. Germline CDR1 MDHEN, CDR2 SYDVKM. The CDR3 sequence is CASREGGGANVLTF. CDR3 bases: TGTGCCAGCAGGGAGGGGGGTGGGGCCAACGTCCTGACTTTC. Drawing the rest from reference TRBV28 and TRBJ2-6, the complete variable domain is DVKVTQSSRYLVKRTGEKVFLECVQDMDHENMFWYRQDPGLGLRLIYFSYDVKMKEKGDIPEGYSVSREKKERFSLILESASTNQTSMYLCASREGGGANVLTFGAGSRLTVL.

J is TRBJ2-1 and V is TRBV20-1, with 7 nucleotides matching TRBD1. Germline CDR1 is DFQATT and CDR2 is SNEGSKA (reference sequence). This CDR3 is 11 amino acids long. V dropped 5 bases and J dropped 13; count of bases not matched to a gene: 8. This chain's CDR3 is CSAPGTENQFF. The CDR3 DNA sequence: TGCAGTGCTCCCGGGACAGAGAATCAGTTCTTC.

The chain has TRBV7-9 and TRBJ2-1, with D possibly matching TRBD2 (6 bases). This CDR3 has 15 residues. V was shortened by 0 bases and J by 13 bases, with 19 bases between the two germline ends. From germline, CDR1 is SEHNR and CDR2 FQNEAQ (reference sequence). The CDR3 coding sequence is TGTGCCAGCAGCTTAGCACAATTTGGACGGGAGACCCAGTTCTTC. Residues: CASSLAQFGRETQFF.

The chain has TRBV7-6 and TRBJ2-3; D is undetermined. This CDR3 spans 15 amino acids. Trimming shortened V by 5 bases and J by 4 bases, and 16 bases separated the two germline ends. Looked up from germline, CDR1 is SGHVS and CDR2 is FNYEAQ. CDR3 nucleotide sequence: TGTGCCAGCAGCGCATTCCTAGAAAAACCAGATACGCAGTATTTT. Protein product: CASSAFLEKPDTQYF.

The sample holds a few counts of this clonotype. This chain links TRBV7-9 with TRBJ2-7, with 7 bases aligning to TRBD1. Germline V gene data show CDR1 as SEHNR and CDR2 as FQNEAQ (reference sequence). V was clipped by 3 bases and J by 3 bases; unmatched bases: 17. CDR3 length: 18 amino acids. Written as DNA, the CDR3 is TGTGCCAGCAGCTTGTTACCTCTCGTTGCAGGGGGTAACTACGAGCAGTACTTC. Translation gives CASSLLPLVAGGNYEQYF.

The chain links TRBV12-3 or TRBV12-4 to TRBJ2-3; D not certain. V lost 5 bases, J lost 1 base, and 13 bases lay in between. There are 15 residues in the CDR3. The CDR3 loop is CASSLWRRGTDTQYF. Written as DNA, the CDR3 is TGTGCCAGCAGTCTATGGAGAAGAGGCACAGATACGCAGTATTTT.

This clonotype has just a few counts. This rearrangement joins TRBV24-1 to TRBJ2-7; tentatively, D is TRBD2 (6 bases). With 4 bases removed from V and 5 bases from J, the gap between germline ends came to 14 bases. The CDR3 loop spans 14 amino acids. Germline V gene lookup returns CDR1 KGHDR and CDR2 SFDVKD. CDR3 sequence reads: CATSDGGGSHEQYF. CDR3 in DNA: TGTGCCACCAGTGACGGGGGAGGCAGCCACGAGCAGTACTTC.

V gene TRBV6-5 combines with J gene TRBJ2-4; the D gene is possibly TRBD2 (5 bases). The CDR3 length is 15 residues. Trimming pared 2 bases from V and 13 bases from J, leaving 21 bases between. Germline V gives CDR1 MNHEY, CDR2 SVGAGI. In DNA form, the CDR3 reads TGTGCCAGCAGTTACGATGGGAGTCGTCGCGGTGAGCAGTACTTC. Amino acids: CASSYDGSRRGEQYF.

The sample holds many counts of this clonotype. CDR3 region: CASSLGLAVMSSYNEQFF. The CDR3 DNA is TGTGCCAGCAGCTTGGGACTAGCGGTCATGAGCTCCTACAATGAGCAGTTCTTC. The rearrangement uses TRBV5-6 and TRBJ2-1; 9 nucleotides agree with TRBD2. Germline lookup yields CDR1 SGHDT and CDR2 YYEEEE. This CDR3 has 18 residues. V shed 0 bases and J 0 bases; nucleotides not matched to a gene: 7.

The CDR3 DNA reads TGTGCCAGCAGTGGTCTAGCGGGAGGGCGGAGGATTGAGACCCAGTACTTC. Protein: CASSGLAGGRRIETQYF. The gene calls are TRBV6-1 and TRBJ2-5, with TRBD2 matching 12 bases. V trimming: 4 bases; J trimming: 5 bases; junction bases outside the gene matches: 11. This CDR3 has 17 amino acids. Germline lookup yields CDR1 MNHNS and CDR2 SASEGT.

Worth noting for this clonotype: One end of the junction fails to match germline, which may point to a read error. The V call is TRBV28, the J call TRBJ2-7; D is uncertain. CDR3 length equals 14 residues. From germline, CDR1 is MDHEN and CDR2 SYDVKM. The CDR3 region has the DNA TGTGCCGGCAGTTTAAGCAGGAACTCCTACGAGCAGTACTTC. Translating gives CAGSLSRNSYEQYF.

The gene calls are TRBV6-2 or TRBV6-3 and TRBJ1-5, with 9 bases identical to TRBD1. V was pared by 5 bases and J by 6 bases, with 8 bases of the junction left unmatched. Germline CDR1 reads MNHEY; CDR2 reads SVGEGT. The CDR3 totals 15 residues. CDR3 DNA: TGTGCCAGCAGTCGACCGGGACAGGGACGTCAGCCCCAGCATTTT. Translating gives CASSRPGQGRQPQHF.

In this sample, this clonotype turned up a few times. The CDR3 is CASSFRHNTEAFF. The CDR3, as DNA: TGTGCCAGCAGCTTTAGGCACAACACTGAAGCTTTCTTT. This chain joins TRBV7-2 and TRBJ1-1; D gene ambiguous. Trimming took 3 bases from V and 2 from J, leaving 7 bases between them. CDR1 is SGHTA, CDR2 FQGNSA, per germline. The CDR3 totals 13 residues. Using reference TRBV7-2 and TRBJ1-1 for the parts outside the CDR3, the full variable domain is GAGVSQSPSNKVTEKGKDVELRCDPISGHTALYWYRQSLGQGLEFLIYFQGNSAPDKSGLPSDRFSAERTGGSVSTLTIQRTQQEDSAVYLCASSFRHNTEAFFGQGTRLTVV.